The 27 T cell receptor beta chains below all came from one sample that was sequenced in a study of technical replicates of blood from a handful of donors. This table comes from immunoSEQ multiplex PCR, and its TCRdb copy is limited to in-frame clones, with some not included. The table has 55,000 to 80,000 clones, just over 90% seen once. Sequencing was done on a sample of T cells isolated from PBMCs. The receptor source for this set is a human donor in good health.

This chain connects TRBV6-4 to TRBJ2-1; 7 positions match TRBD2. CDR1 and CDR2 (germline): MRHNA, SNTAGT. V shed 3 bases, J shed 15 bases, and the junction held 11 bases outside the gene matches. This CDR3 comprises 13 residues. The CDR3: CASSDLPAGSRFF. The CDR3 DNA is TGTGCCAGCAGTGATCTACCAGCGGGAAGTCGGTTCTTC.

The V and J genes are TRBV5-1 and TRBJ1-2, with 7 bases identical to TRBD1. With 3 bases clipped from V and 0 bases from J, the junction kept 11 bases outside the gene matches. Germline V gene sequence: CDR1 SGHRS, CDR2 YFSETQ. The CDR3 runs to 17 residues. The CDR3 spells CASSYTLRGQTNYGYTF. The CDR3 coding sequence is TGCGCCAGCAGCTATACTCTTCGGGGACAGACTAACTATGGCTACACCTTC.

V gene TRBV6-6 combines with J gene TRBJ1-1; unclear D gene. The CDR3 runs 13 residues. Germline assignment: CDR1 MNHNY and CDR2 SVGAGI (reference sequence). The V end lost 0 bases, the J end lost 6 bases, and 8 bases lay between the germline ends. The CDR3 sequence is CASSYSFIPEAFF. CDR3 DNA: TGTGCCAGCAGTTACTCCTTTATCCCTGAAGCTTTCTTT.

J is TRBJ2-2 and V is TRBV9; 7 bases match TRBD1. The V segment lost 0 bases and the J segment 1 base; nucleotides outside the gene matches: 3. In germline, CDR1 is SGDLS, CDR2 YYNGEE. This CDR3 is 16 amino acids long. The CDR3 here is CASSVGGGRNTGELFF. CDR3 sequence (DNA): TGTGCCAGCAGCGTAGGAGGGGGCCGGAACACCGGGGAGCTGTTTTTT.

This clone was observed a handful of times. The chain uses TRBV4-1 and TRBJ1-1; 8 bases match TRBD1. Germline CDR1 is MGHRA and CDR2 is YSYEKL. J gave up 5 bases and V 4 bases, and 9 bases lay outside the gene matches. The CDR3 covers 15 residues. The CDR3 loop reads CASSLGGTGGTEAFF. The CDR3 DNA reads as TGCGCCAGCAGCCTCGGGGGGACAGGCGGAACTGAAGCTTTCTTT.

The chain has TRBV6-5 and TRBJ2-7; D is possibly TRBD2 (6 bases). Trimming took off 6 bases at V and 3 bases at J, with 15 bases between the two ends. The CDR3 loop spans 14 amino acids. Germline-derived CDR1 and CDR2 are MNHEY and SVGAGI. The CDR3 loop is CASREAGRYYEQYF. In DNA form, the CDR3 reads TGTGCCAGCAGAGAGGCGGGGAGGTACTACGAGCAGTACTTC.

The chain recombines TRBV5-1 with TRBJ2-2; D uncertain. V dropped 5 bases and J dropped 5 bases, with 7 bases sitting between them. The length of the CDR3 is 12 residues. The germline V gene has CDR1 SGHRS and CDR2 YFSETQ. CDR3 amino acids: CASRHGTGELFF. The CDR3 coding sequence is TGCGCCAGCAGGCACGGGACCGGGGAGCTGTTTTTT. The complete variable domain, with remaining parts taken from reference TRBV5-1 and TRBJ2-2, reads KAGVTQTPRYLIKTRGQQVTLSCSPISGHRSVSWYQQTPGQGLQFLFEYFSETQRNKGNFPGRFSGRQFSNSRSEMNVSTLELGDSALYLCASRHGTGELFFGEGSRLTVL.

V usage is TRBV6-5 and J usage is TRBJ1-2, with 11 bases aligning to TRBD1. The CDR3 covers 14 residues. Germline loops: CDR1 MNHEY, CDR2 SVGAGI. J gave up 8 bases and V 4 bases, and 6 bases lay outside the gene matches. The chain's CDR3 is CASSWDRGKRGYTF. Here the CDR3 DNA reads TGTGCCAGCAGTTGGGACAGGGGGAAAAGGGGCTACACCTTC.

The genes are TRBV6-1 and TRBJ2-7, with D tentatively TRBD1 (5 bases). This CDR3 has 15 residues. V dropped 0 bases and J dropped 0 bases, with 9 bases sitting between them. Germline V gene lookup returns CDR1 MNHNS and CDR2 SASEGT. CDR3 amino acids: CASSEAGATSYEQYF. CDR3 nucleotides: TGTGCCAGCAGTGAAGCAGGGGCGACCTCCTACGAGCAGTACTTC.

The sample holds one count of this clone. The chain carries TRBV30 and TRBJ2-7, with D possibly matching TRBD2 (6 bases). CDR1 is GTSNPN, CDR2 SVGIG, per germline (reference sequence). This CDR3 is 14 amino acids long. V lost 8 bases, J lost 3 bases, and 20 bases lay in between. Here the CDR3 reads CAGILTRIGYEQYF. The CDR3, as DNA: TGTGCCGGCATACTGACTAGAATCGGCTACGAGCAGTACTTC. Drawing the rest from reference TRBV30 and TRBJ2-7, the complete variable domain is SQTIHQWPATLVQPVGSPLSLECTVEGTSNPNLYWYRQAAGRGLQLLFYSVGIGQISSEVPQNLSASRPQDRQFILSSKKLLLSDSGFYLCAGILTRIGYEQYFGPGTRLTVT.

J is TRBJ2-6 and V is TRBV7-6; tentative D call: TRBD1 (6 bases). V was clipped by 6 bases and J by 0 bases, with 12 bases between them. CDR1 SGHVS and CDR2 FNYEAQ come from the germline V gene. The CDR3 has 16 amino acids. This chain's CDR3 is CASSYRDHSGANVLTF. CDR3 in DNA: TGTGCCAGCAGTTACAGGGACCACTCTGGGGCCAACGTCCTGACTTTC.

This chain links TRBV6-1 with TRBJ1-2, with 7 bases that match TRBD1. This CDR3 has 14 amino acids. The germline CDR1 and CDR2 sequences are MNHNS and SASEGT. V dropped 5 bases and J dropped 7; count of bases not matched to a gene: 10. As DNA, the CDR3 is TGTGCCAGCAGTCCCCCCCGGGACAGTTCTGGCTACACCTTC. As protein: CASSPPRDSSGYTF.

This sequence joins TRBV9 and TRBJ2-1, with D maybe TRBD2 (5 bases). Germline V CDR1 and CDR2: SGDLS, YYNGEE. With 1 base removed from V and 8 bases from J, the gap between germline ends came to 19 bases. This CDR3 contains 16 residues. Written as DNA, the CDR3 is TGTGCCAGCAGCGTATATCTAGCCGAGAAGGAGGATGAGCAGTTCTTC. It specifies CASSVYLAEKEDEQFF.

The chain is built from TRBV6-1 and TRBJ2-7; the match to TRBD1 covers 10 bases. The germline CDR1 and CDR2 sequences are MNHNS and SASEGT. The CDR3 is 13 residues long. V gave up 6 bases and J gave up 4 bases; unmatched junction bases: 3. The CDR3 is CASRGTGEYEQYF. CDR3 bases: TGTGCCAGCAGGGGGACAGGGGAATACGAGCAGTACTTC.

The rearrangement uses TRBV7-3 and TRBJ2-7, with unresolved D. The length of the CDR3 is 15 residues. V was cut by 3 bases and J by 1 base, with 13 bases left in between. The germline V gene encodes CDR1 SGHTA and CDR2 FQGTGA. The CDR3 loop is CASSFEGGPSYEQYF. The CDR3 DNA sequence: TGTGCCAGCAGCTTTGAAGGCGGCCCATCCTACGAGCAGTACTTC.

The J gene is TRBJ2-7, the V gene TRBV19; 8 nucleotides line up with TRBD1. This CDR3 is built from 14 residues. CDR1 is LNHDA, CDR2 SQIVND, per germline (reference sequence). V lost 5 bases, J lost 2 bases, and 5 bases stayed unmatched. This chain's CDR3 is CASSQPGQAYEQYF. The CDR3 bases are TGTGCCAGTAGTCAGCCGGGACAGGCCTACGAGCAGTACTTC.

V gene TRBV19 combines with J gene TRBJ1-5; D possibly corresponds to TRBD1 (5 bases). Germline CDR1 is LNHDA and CDR2 is SQIVND (reference sequence). CDR3 length equals 16 residues. Trimming took 5 bases from V and 6 from J, leaving 20 bases between them. The CDR3 coding sequence is TGTGCCAGTAGTTTACCAAATCCAGGGTCGGGTCAGCCCCAGCATTTT. Its translation: CASSLPNPGSGQPQHF.

The CDR3 sequence: CAGFGKEGEKLFF. As DNA, the CDR3 is TGTGCCGGGTTCGGGAAGGAGGGTGAAAAACTGTTTTTT. This chain joins TRBV30 and TRBJ1-4; D gene uncertain. Germline V gives CDR1 GTSNPN, CDR2 SVGIG (reference sequence). This CDR3 spans 13 amino acids. The V end was cut by 8 bases, the J end by 7 bases, with 17 bases between.

The chain joins TRBV11-2 to TRBJ2-1, with D possibly TRBD2 on 6 matching bases. The CDR3 covers 16 residues. The V gene lost 2 bases and the J gene lost 0 bases, with 11 bases spanning the gap. The germline V gene encodes CDR1 SGHAT and CDR2 FQNNGV. This chain's CDR3 is CASSLIAGSSYNEQFF. The CDR3 DNA sequence: TGTGCCAGCAGCTTAATCGCGGGGAGCTCCTACAATGAGCAGTTCTTC.

The chain combines TRBV4-1 with TRBJ2-3; 10 positions match TRBD1. V was clipped by 0 bases and J by 2 bases; unmatched bases: 5. The V gene's germline CDR1 is MGHRA and CDR2 YSYEKL. The CDR3 extends over 17 amino acids. CDR3 in DNA: TGCGCCAGCAGCCAAGACATCGGGACAGGGGTCACAGATACGCAGTATTTT. Amino acid sequence: CASSQDIGTGVTDTQYF.

This chain connects TRBV10-3 to TRBJ1-6, with D maybe TRBD1 (6 bases). Trimming stripped 3 bases from V and 6 bases from J, with 15 bases between. The CDR3 runs 16 residues. CDR1 and CDR2 from the germline V gene are ENHRY and SYGVKD. The CDR3 protein is CAISDPPTGANSPLHF. DNA for the CDR3: TGTGCCATCAGTGACCCACCGACAGGTGCTAATTCACCCCTCCACTTT.

This sequence joins TRBV27 and TRBJ2-1; tentatively, D is TRBD2 (6 bases). This CDR3 is 15 amino acids long. V lost 5 bases and J 5 bases, leaving 16 bases between the germline ends. Germline assignment: CDR1 MNHEY and CDR2 SMNVEV (reference sequence). The CDR3 protein is CASSDRDSKNNEQFF. The CDR3 bases are TGTGCCAGCAGTGACCGGGACTCGAAAAACAATGAGCAGTTCTTC.

This chain connects TRBV5-1 to TRBJ1-1; D is perhaps TRBD1 (5 bases). Trimming removed 0 bases from V and 6 bases from J, with 15 bases in between. The CDR3 spans 15 residues. CDR1 is SGHRS and CDR2 is YFSETQ in the germline V gene. The CDR3 coding sequence is TGCGCCAGCAGCTTGGCCGCGGGGGTGGGGGCTGAAGCTTTCTTT. It is translated as CASSLAAGVGAEAFF.

This clone occurred once. The V and J genes are TRBV9 and TRBJ1-4, with D unclear. V was shortened by 1 base and J by 4 bases, with 8 bases between the two germline ends. Germline values: CDR1 SGDLS, CDR2 YYNGEE. The CDR3 is made up of 14 amino acids. The CDR3 is CASSVNGLNEKLFF. The CDR3 DNA is TGTGCCAGCAGCGTAAACGGACTTAATGAAAAACTGTTTTTT.

V and J are TRBV7-2 and TRBJ2-1; 8 nucleotides match TRBD2. Germline CDR1 and CDR2: SGHTA and FQGNSA. This CDR3 region has 15 residues. V gave up 3 bases and J gave up 8 bases; unmatched junction bases: 9. CDR3 nucleotides: TGTGCCAGCAGCTTTTTACGGGAGGGCTCTGATGAGCAGTTCTTC. It codes for CASSFLREGSDEQFF.

The V and J genes are TRBV28 and TRBJ2-5; the match to TRBD2 covers 8 bases. This CDR3 is 13 amino acids long. The V and J ends lost 6 bases and 4 bases, in that order; junction bases with no gene match: 4. The germline CDR1 and CDR2 sequences are MDHEN and SYDVKM. The CDR3: CASRTAGGETQYF. DNA of the CDR3: TGTGCCAGCAGGACCGCGGGAGGAGAGACCCAGTACTTC.

The genes are TRBV6-1 and TRBJ1-3; 11 nucleotides line up with TRBD1. Per germline, CDR1 MNHNS and CDR2 SASEGT. Trimming took 6 bases from V and 0 from J; bases not matched to a gene: 1. The CDR3 is made up of 15 amino acids. In DNA form, the CDR3 reads TGTGCCAGCAGGGGACAGGGGGACTCTGGAAACACCATATATTTT. This sequence encodes CASRGQGDSGNTIYF.